In its sample, the clone carrying this T cell receptor beta chain was seen a few times. These data belong to a study of T cell responses to AZD1222 COVID-19 vaccine. Libraries were prepared by immunoSEQ multiplex PCR; TCRdb keeps only in-frame clonotypes and omits some of them. The sample holds around 100,000 clones, around nine tenths seen once. Material: peripheral blood, obtained on day 0 of AZD1222 vaccination. The source is an adult in good health.

CDR3 in DNA: TGTGCCAGCAGCCCGACACCAAACTCCTACGAGCAGTACTTC. It is translated as CASSPTPNSYEQYF. The chain uses TRBV6-5 and TRBJ2-7; D is unresolved. In germline, CDR1 is MNHEY, CDR2 SVGAGI. V lost 6 bases to trimming and J lost 0 bases, with 12 bases between them. The CDR3 runs to 14 residues.